This T cell receptor (beta chain) is from a study of cytomegalovirus exposure and HLA in healthy donors. Study-level information: Of several hundred genotyped donors, 65% to 85% clustered with self-reported Caucasian donors.

Points from the study as a whole: Fewer N-insertions (relative to the 666-donor mean) were reportedly seen in an Asian-associated ancestry cluster in a later analysis.

This CDR3 comprises 18 residues. Germline values: CDR1 MGHRA, CDR2 YSYEKL. The ends lost 5 bases at V and 5 bases at J; junction bases unmatched: 10. PCR was performed using 60 Vbeta and 13 Jbeta primers. Assay used: immunoSEQ multiplex PCR; TCRdb lists only in-frame clones, some missing. Among 100,000 to 150,000 clones listed, 78% were seen once. Comments on this clone: Its antigen remains unidentified.

The sequencing sample was made of PBMCs. This TCR was recovered from a man between 25 and 39 years old in good health and CMV-seropositive. The genes are TRBV4-1 and TRBJ2-1; 15 nucleotides line up with TRBD2. CDR3 sequence: CASSKRERTSGRDNEQFF. CDR3 coding DNA: TGCGCCAGCAGCAAAAGGGAAAGGACTAGCGGGAGGGACAATGAGCAGTTCTTC.